This T cell receptor beta chain is drawn from a study of read filtering for tumor transcriptome and immune sequencing. About the study: Among patients, approximately 17 were male and 15 or so female, aged about 47 to 85 (mean about 70).

V was trimmed by 4 bases and J by 0 bases, leaving 9 bases between them. Germline-derived CDR1 and CDR2 are SEHNR and FQNEAQ (reference sequence). There are 15 residues in the CDR3. Every patient had bone marrow sampled while the disease was active. This clonotype was observed many times. The library was built from around 400 ng RNA with molecular barcoded adaptors for alpha/delta and beta/gamma chains. From the reads, TCRdb called clonotypes with MiXCR, one entry per CDR3 protein. The profile shows around 130,000 distinct CDR3 sequences, about 13% of them singletons. The receptor was derived from a donor aged 40 or older with multiple myeloma. The sample comprised a population of CD138-negative cells sorted from bone marrow. V usage is TRBV7-9 and J usage is TRBJ1-4; no firm D call. CDR3 protein: CASSSTLATNEKLFF. In nucleotides, the CDR3 is TGTGCCAGCAGCTCGACTCTTGCAACTAATGAAAAACTGTTTTTT.